The clone carrying this TCR beta chain was found many times. Its antigen remains unknown. These data originate in a study of glioma-infiltrating T cells. This CDR3 region has 15 residues. J was trimmed by 8 bases and V by 4 bases; bases with no gene match: 11. Germline V lookup: CDR1 MGHDK, CDR2 SYGVNS. The iRepertoire nested amplicon-rescue multiplex PCR amplified TCR alpha and beta CDR3s from RNA. Input was 100-400 ng of tissue mRNA or PBMC total RNA. TCRdb re-called the multiplex PCR reads through MiXCR, storing one row per CDR3 protein. The table has about 130,000 distinct CDR3 sequences, about 25% seen once; the top ten hold 27%. The study's findings and limits: Non-neoplastic patients had below-expected tissue-blood divergence, while all gliomas exceeded expectation. Very few CDR3 sequences were shared between tissue and blood.

The chain combines TRBV25-1 with TRBJ1-3; 7 nucleotides agree with TRBD1. This TCR derives from a human donor with low-grade glioma or glioblastoma, undergoing nonglioma brain surgery, or in good health (not recorded which). The sample comprised glioma tissue, nonneoplastic brain tissue, or PBMCs (not recorded which). CDR3 in amino acids: CASSGPGGELDTIYF. In nucleotides, the CDR3 is TGTGCCAGCAGTGGACCAGGGGGTGAGCTGGACACCATATATTTT.